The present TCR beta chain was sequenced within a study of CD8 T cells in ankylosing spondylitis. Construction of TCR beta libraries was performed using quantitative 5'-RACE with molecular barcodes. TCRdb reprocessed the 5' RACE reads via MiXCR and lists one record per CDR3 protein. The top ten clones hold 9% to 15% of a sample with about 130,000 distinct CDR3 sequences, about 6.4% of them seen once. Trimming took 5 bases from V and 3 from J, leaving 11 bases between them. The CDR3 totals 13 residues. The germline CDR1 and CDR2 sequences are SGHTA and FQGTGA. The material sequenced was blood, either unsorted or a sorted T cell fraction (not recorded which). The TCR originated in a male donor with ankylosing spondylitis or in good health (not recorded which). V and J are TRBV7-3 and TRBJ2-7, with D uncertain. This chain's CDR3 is CASSLSDGYEQYF. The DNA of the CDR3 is TGTGCCAGCAGCCTCTCGGACGGCTACGAGCAGTACTTC. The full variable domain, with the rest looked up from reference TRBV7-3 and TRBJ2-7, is GAGVSQTPSNKVTEKGKYVELRCDPISGHTALYWYRQSLGQGPEFLIYFQGTGAADDSGLPNDRFFAVRPEGSVSTLKIQRTERGDSAVYLCASSLSDGYEQYFGPGTRLTVT.